This TCR beta chain came from a study of regulatory T cells in long-lasting Graves disease. This CDR3 is 13 amino acids long. CDR1 and CDR2 from the germline V gene are ENHRY and SYGVKD. The germline V and J ends were trimmed by 7 bases and 1 base, with 11 bases remaining between them. General study results and limits: Samples came from peripheral blood alone, without thyroid tissue.

Construction of the TCR beta libraries employed iRepertoire HTBI primers in conjunction with Arm-PCR of CDR3 regions. Using its own MiXCR run on the multiplex PCR reads, TCRdb lists one record per CDR3 protein. This table has 400,000 to 600,000 distinct CDR3 sequences, about a fifth appearing once. Time point specified: persistent/refractory GD, antithyroid drugs over 5 years with positive TRAb. Isolated PBMC RNA provided the starting material for the TCR library. Comment on this clonotype: Its antigen is undetermined.

The sequencing used peripheral blood mononuclear cells (PBMCs), collected when the disease was refractory, from a patient treated with antithyroid drugs. V gene TRBV10-3 combines with J gene TRBJ2-7; D is uncertain. The sequence came from a female donor with Graves disease. In DNA, the CDR3 is TGTGCCATCAAGAGTGGTCTGTCCTACGAGCAGTACTTC. Protein: CAIKSGLSYEQYF.